These T cell receptor beta chains were read from a single sample in a study of blood T cell repertoires in COVID-19. Clones were read by immunoSEQ multiplex PCR, and TCRdb kept only the in-frame ones, dropping some. The data contain about 59,000 clones, around 92% of them seen just once; the ten biggest clones take up 8.6%. Sequencing was performed on peripheral blood. Receptors were obtained from a human donor in a cohort sampled during active COVID-19. CDR3s include the opening cysteine and the closing phenylalanine or tryptophan. The D gene is left open where the match is weak. Expanded clones are given a class, and other clones once, few, many or no size at all.

CDR3 length	clone size	D gene	V gene	J gene	CDR3 DNA	CDR3 protein
17	NA	TRBD2	TRBV29-1	TRBJ2-1	TGCAGCGTTGGTACTAGCGGGGGACCGAGCTCCTACAATGAGCAGTTCTTC	CSVGTSGGPSSYNEQFF
18	NA	TRBD1	TRBV3-1/TRBV3-2	TRBJ1-3	TGTGCCAGCAGCCAAGATTGGGGGACAGGCACCTCTGGAAACACCATATATTTT	CASSQDWGTGTSGNTIYF
11	NA	NA	TRBV2	TRBJ2-1	TGTGCCAGCAGTGATATGAATGAGCAGTTCTTC	CASSDMNEQFF
15	NA	NA	TRBV5-1	TRBJ2-3	TGCGCCAGCAGCTTGGGGCGGTTTAGCACAGATACGCAGTATTTT	CASSLGRFSTDTQYF
11	NA	NA	TRBV20-1	TRBJ2-5	TGCAGTGCTAGCGGGCAAGAGACCCAGTACTTC	CSASGQETQYF
14	NA	NA	TRBV28	TRBJ1-4	TGTGCCAGCAGTTTACGGGAAACTAATGAAAAACTGTTTTTT	CASSLRETNEKLFF
13	NA	NA	TRBV6-5	TRBJ1-2	TGTGCCAGCAGTCCACAGGTCGACTATGGCTACACCTTC	CASSPQVDYGYTF
13	NA	NA	TRBV5-1	TRBJ2-1	TGCGCCAGCAGCTTCCCGGGAAGTAATGAGCAGTTCTTC	CASSFPGSNEQFF
15	NA	NA	TRBV7-2	TRBJ2-2	TGTGCCAGCAGCCCCCGGGCGGGGAGCACCGGGGAGCTGTTTTTT	CASSPRAGSTGELFF
17	NA	NA	TRBV3-1/TRBV3-2	TRBJ2-1	TGTGCCAGCAGCCCAGGGGCGGCCCGAGCTGACTACAATGAGCAGTTCTTC	CASSPGAARADYNEQFF
16	NA	NA	TRBV27	TRBJ1-5	TGTGCCAGCAGTTTGCGGGGGGCGGAAGATGAACAGCCCCAGCATTTT	CASSLRGAEDEQPQHF
12	medium-sized	NA	TRBV12-3/TRBV12-4	TRBJ2-3	TGTGCCAGCAGTTTCTATCCAGATACGCAGTATTTT	CASSFYPDTQYF
16	NA	TRBD2	TRBV6-6	TRBJ2-2	TGTGCCAGCAGTATTACCGGGAGGGCCCACACCGGGGAGCTGTTTTTT	CASSITGRAHTGELFF